What follows are 17 T cell receptor beta chains derived from one specimen sequenced in a study of control samples from healthy donors and cancer patients. Some clones are missing from TCRdb's copy, which holds only in-frame ones; the method was immunoSEQ multiplex PCR. The sample lists about 130,000 clones; 80% to 95% were seen once. The material sequenced was blood. These receptors were collected from a woman aged 50 to 60 in good health.

The chain couples TRBV10-1 to TRBJ1-1; D not resolved. Germline V gene data show CDR1 as WNHNN and CDR2 as SYGVQD (reference sequence). The CDR3 extends over 11 amino acids. V lost 9 bases, J lost 0 bases, and 5 bases lay in between. CDR3 coding DNA: TGCGCCAGACACCTGAACACTGAAGCTTTCTTT. This codes for CARHLNTEAFF.

The J gene is TRBJ2-5, the V gene TRBV19, with D uncertain. This CDR3 region has 16 residues. CDR1 LNHDA and CDR2 SQIVND come from the germline V gene (reference sequence). V was cut by 3 bases and J by 9 bases, with 23 bases left in between. The CDR3 is CASSIEADQLIGAQYF. The CDR3 coding sequence is TGTGCCAGTAGTATTGAGGCGGACCAACTAATCGGAGCCCAGTACTTC.

This clone came up a few times. The V and J genes are TRBV11-3 and TRBJ2-5; tentatively, D is TRBD1 or TRBD2 (5 bases each). CDR1 SGHNT and CDR2 YENEEA come from the germline V gene. The CDR3 runs 15 residues. V lost 5 bases to trimming and J lost 4 bases, with 17 bases between them. The CDR3 DNA reads as TGTGCCAGCAGCAAGGGGAGAGGAGACGCAGAGACCCAGTACTTC. Translated, it gives CASSKGRGDAETQYF.

The chain combines TRBV5-1 with TRBJ2-7, with TRBD1 matching 10 bases. Germline CDR1 SGHRS, CDR2 YFSETQ. Trimming at V came to 0 bases and at J to 6 bases, leaving 3 bases not matched to a gene. The CDR3 runs 14 residues. CDR3 DNA: TGCGCCAGCAGCTTGGTAGGGACAGGGGTCGAGCAGTACTTC. This sequence encodes CASSLVGTGVEQYF. Looking up the rest from reference TRBV5-1 and TRBJ2-7 gives the full variable domain: KAGVTQTPRYLIKTRGQQVTLSCSPISGHRSVSWYQQTPGQGLQFLFEYFSETQRNKGNFPGRFSGRQFSNSRSEMNVSTLELGDSALYLCASSLVGTGVEQYFGPGTRLTVT.

The rearrangement joins TRBV2 to TRBJ2-2; possibly TRBD2 for D (6 bases). This CDR3 spans 17 amino acids. Deletions cut 3 bases from V and 3 bases from J, with 17 bases between. CDR1 and CDR2 (germline): SNHLY, FYNNEI. This CDR3 is CASSDPFGGLHTGELFF. The CDR3 nucleotides are TGTGCCAGCAGTGACCCCTTTGGAGGGCTCCACACCGGGGAGCTGTTTTTT.

V and J are TRBV15 and TRBJ2-1; 11 bases match TRBD2. The CDR3 spans 16 residues. With 2 bases clipped from V and 8 bases from J, the junction kept 8 bases outside the gene matches. In germline, CDR1 is LNHNV, CDR2 YYDKDF (reference sequence). The CDR3 DNA is TGTGCCACCAGCAGACCCCGAGAACTAGCGGGAGATGAGCAGTTCTTC. Translated, it gives CATSRPRELAGDEQFF.

This rearrangement joins TRBV10-3 to TRBJ2-7; D ambiguous. The CDR3 is made up of 12 amino acids. The ends were cut back, 8 bases at V and 2 bases at J, with 10 bases in the middle. Germline V lookup: CDR1 ENHRY, CDR2 SYGVKD. DNA for the CDR3: TGTGCCATCGCTGAGCAGCCCTACGAGCAGTACTTC. Amino acids: CAIAEQPYEQYF.

The J gene is TRBJ1-6, the V gene TRBV25-1, with TRBD1 identical over 10 bases. Germline lookup yields CDR1 MGHDK and CDR2 SYGVNS. Unmatched junction bases numbered 17, after V lost 5 bases and J lost 10 bases. This CDR3 has 18 amino acids. The CDR3, as DNA: TGTGCCAGCAGTTCTCAAGTCACAGCGGGACAGGGGAGCTCACCCCTCCACTTT. Its protein is CASSSQVTAGQGSSPLHF.

Note on this clone: The sample contains more than one DNA sequence encoding this CDR3. The V call is TRBV7-9, the J call TRBJ2-7; D may correspond to TRBD1 or TRBD2 (6 bases each). The V gene lost 2 bases and the J gene lost 1 base, with 24 bases spanning the gap. There are 19 residues in the CDR3. CDR1 is SEHNR, CDR2 FQNEAQ, per germline (reference sequence). The CDR3 reads CASSLPGTGGEGGSYEQYF. CDR3 bases: TGTGCCAGCAGCTTACCCGGGACCGGGGGTGAGGGGGGATCCTACGAGCAGTACTTC. Looking up the rest from reference TRBV7-9 and TRBJ2-7 gives the full variable domain: DTGVSQNPRHKITKRGQNVTFRCDPISEHNRLYWYRQTLGQGPEFLTYFQNEAQLEKSRLLSDRFSAERPKGSFSTLEIQRTEQGDSAMYLCASSLPGTGGEGGSYEQYFGPGTRLTVT.

This clone has a single count. The V call is TRBV6-6, the J call TRBJ2-2; 7 bases align to TRBD1. V gave up 4 bases and J gave up 7 bases; unmatched junction bases: 9. Germline V gives CDR1 MNHNY, CDR2 SVGAGI (reference sequence). This CDR3 contains 15 residues. The CDR3 DNA sequence: TGTGCCAGCAGTTCTCGGGGACAGATTAACGGGGAGCTGTTTTTT. Protein: CASSSRGQINGELFF.

The rearrangement joins TRBV12-3 or TRBV12-4 to TRBJ1-5; D remains ambiguous. The CDR3 runs to 13 residues. Trimming shortened V by 6 bases and J by 11 bases, and 17 bases separated the two germline ends. CDR3 sequence: CASSGFDGTTQHF. The CDR3 nucleotides read TGTGCCAGCAGCGGATTTGACGGCACGACCCAGCATTTT.

The V call is TRBV14, the J call TRBJ2-5, with D possibly being TRBD2 (6 bases). Germline CDR1 reads SGHDN; CDR2 reads FVKESK. The ends were cut back, 1 base at V and 5 bases at J, with 11 bases in the middle. The CDR3 sequence is 14 residues long. The DNA of the CDR3 is TGTGCCAGCAGCCAAGGATTACGGGGGGAGACCCAGTACTTC. Translation gives CASSQGLRGETQYF.

The rearrangement links TRBV2 to TRBJ2-4, with D perhaps TRBD1 (6 bases). This CDR3 is 15 amino acids long. The germline V gene has CDR1 SNHLY and CDR2 FYNNEI. Trimming took 8 bases from V and 0 from J, leaving 14 bases between them. This CDR3 is CASRREGVAKNIQYF. Written as DNA, the CDR3 is TGTGCCAGCCGAAGAGAGGGGGTAGCCAAAAACATTCAGTACTTC.

In DNA form, the CDR3 reads TGTGCCAGTAGGACCGGGACGGTGGGCTATGGCTACACCTTC. This gives the protein CASRTGTVGYGYTF. The rearrangement uses TRBV19 and TRBJ1-2; D might be TRBD1 (5 bases). Per the germline V gene, CDR1 is LNHDA and CDR2 is SQIVND (reference sequence). Trimming took off 6 bases at V and 4 bases at J, with 15 bases between the two ends. The CDR3 is 14 residues long.

The chain is built from TRBV28 and TRBJ1-1, with TRBD1 identical over 9 bases. Per the germline V gene, CDR1 is MDHEN and CDR2 is SYDVKM. The J segment lost 0 bases and the V segment lost 4 bases, leaving 6 bases of the junction unmatched. This CDR3 contains 16 residues. The CDR3 region has the DNA TGTGCCAGCAGTTCACCGGGACAGGGTGTGAACACTGAAGCTTTCTTT. Its protein product is CASSSPGQGVNTEAFF. Based on the CDR3 plus reference TRBV28 and TRBJ1-1, the full variable domain is DVKVTQSSRYLVKRTGEKVFLECVQDMDHENMFWYRQDPGLGLRLIYFSYDVKMKEKGDIPEGYSVSREKKERFSLILESASTNQTSMYLCASSSPGQGVNTEAFFGQGTRLTVV.

This clone was recorded once. The chain has TRBV24-1 and TRBJ1-4; 8 bases align to TRBD1. V shed 3 bases and J 7 bases; nucleotides not matched to a gene: 6. The germline V gene has CDR1 KGHDR and CDR2 SFDVKD. The CDR3 runs to 15 residues. The CDR3 sequence is CATSDAGGDREKLFF. The CDR3 DNA sequence: TGTGCCACCAGTGATGCAGGGGGCGATCGTGAAAAACTGTTTTTT.

The chain carries TRBV5-4 and TRBJ2-2, with TRBD2 identical over 16 bases. The CDR3 has 16 residues. Trimming cost V 5 bases and J 7 bases; bases outside gene matches: 5. Germline CDR1 SGHNT, CDR2 YYREEE (reference sequence). The CDR3 coding sequence is TGTGCCAGCAGTTCGGGACTAGCGGGGGGGCACGGGGAGCTGTTTTTT. Protein sequence: CASSSGLAGGHGELFF.